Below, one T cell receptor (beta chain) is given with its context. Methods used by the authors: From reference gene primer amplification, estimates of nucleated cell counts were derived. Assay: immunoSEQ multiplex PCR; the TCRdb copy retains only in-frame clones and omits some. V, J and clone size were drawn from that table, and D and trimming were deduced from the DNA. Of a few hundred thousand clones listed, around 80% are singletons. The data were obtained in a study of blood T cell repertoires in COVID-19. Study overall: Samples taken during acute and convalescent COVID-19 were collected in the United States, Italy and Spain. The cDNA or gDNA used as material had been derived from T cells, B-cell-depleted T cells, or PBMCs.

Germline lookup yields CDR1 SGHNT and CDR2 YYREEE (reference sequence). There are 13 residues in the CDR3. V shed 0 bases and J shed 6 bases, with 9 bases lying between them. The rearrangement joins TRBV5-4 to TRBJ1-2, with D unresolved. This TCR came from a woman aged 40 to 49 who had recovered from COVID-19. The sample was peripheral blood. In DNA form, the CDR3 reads TGTGCCAGCAGCTTGGCTGTGTCCGATGGCTACACCTTC. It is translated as CASSLAVSDGYTF.